Presented here are 30 T cell receptor beta chains from one specimen sequenced in a study of radiation and T cells in renal cell carcinoma. Profiled with immunoSEQ multiplex PCR; TCRdb holds only in-frame clones, not every one. The data contain approximately 150,000 clones, approximately 87% of them singletons. The time point here: baseline pretreatment blood. Treatment reported: 15 Gy SBRT to primary tumor, nephrectomy 4 weeks later. The sample consisted of blood, taken from a patient whose treatment included radiotherapy and nephrectomy. These receptors were obtained from a woman between 50 and 59 years old with renal cell carcinoma.

This clone was observed a few times. This sequence joins TRBV6-6 and TRBJ2-3; D ambiguous. The CDR3 runs 13 residues. The V gene lost 7 bases and the J gene lost 3 bases, with 11 bases spanning the gap. Germline V lookup: CDR1 MNHNY, CDR2 SVGAGI (reference sequence). CDR3 region: CASKRTDTDTQYF. DNA for the CDR3: TGTGCCAGCAAGAGGACCGATACAGATACGCAGTATTTT.

CDR3 sequence (DNA): TGTGCCAGCAGCTTAAATCAAGGAAGTGAACAGCCCCAGCATTTT. It translates to CASSLNQGSEQPQHF. V usage is TRBV7-2 and J usage is TRBJ1-5; D is undetermined. Trimming pared 2 bases from V and 7 bases from J, leaving 15 bases between. The CDR3 runs to 15 residues. Looked up from germline, CDR1 is SGHTA and CDR2 is FQGNSA.

The chain recombines TRBV4-1 with TRBJ2-2, with D possibly being TRBD2 (7 bases). The germline CDR1 and CDR2 sequences are MGHRA and YSYEKL. The CDR3 length is 14 residues. The V end lost 6 bases, the J end lost 6 bases, and 14 bases lay between the germline ends. The CDR3 protein is CASRFIGGPGELFF. CDR3 in DNA: TGCGCCAGCAGGTTTATCGGGGGGCCCGGGGAGCTGTTTTTT.

This rearrangement joins TRBV2 to TRBJ2-7; D is unresolved. V lost 5 bases and J lost 4, with 15 bases in between. Germline CDR1 SNHLY, CDR2 FYNNEI. CDR3 length equals 14 residues. The chain's CDR3 is CASSLTTGSYEQYF. CDR3 in DNA: TGTGCCAGCAGTCTAACGACGGGCTCGTACGAGCAGTACTTC.

The chain employs TRBV5-1 and TRBJ2-5; 11 nucleotides line up with TRBD1. The germline CDR1 and CDR2 sequences are SGHRS and YFSETQ. The CDR3 consists of 14 residues. V lost 3 bases to trimming and J lost 4 bases; unmatched junction nucleotides: 2. The CDR3: CASSWGQGGETQYF. The CDR3 nucleotides are TGCGCCAGCAGCTGGGGACAGGGGGGAGAGACCCAGTACTTC. The entire variable domain, with the rest obtained from reference TRBV5-1 and TRBJ2-5, is as follows: KAGVTQTPRYLIKTRGQQVTLSCSPISGHRSVSWYQQTPGQGLQFLFEYFSETQRNKGNFPGRFSGRQFSNSRSEMNVSTLELGDSALYLCASSWGQGGETQYFGPGTRLLVL.

This clone was counted a single time. The chain couples TRBV5-6 to TRBJ1-3, with D unresolved. The CDR3 extends over 12 amino acids. The V gene's germline CDR1 is SGHDT and CDR2 YYEEEE. Trimming pared 2 bases from V and 7 bases from J, leaving 7 bases between. CDR3 residues: CASSFTGNTIYF. The CDR3 DNA sequence: TGTGCCAGCAGCTTCACGGGTAACACCATATATTTT.

The chain recombines TRBV11-2 with TRBJ1-2; TRBD1 might be the D (6 bases). This CDR3 contains 14 residues. Trimming removed 4 bases from V and 7 bases from J, with 16 bases in between. Looked up from germline, CDR1 is SGHAT and CDR2 is FQNNGV. The CDR3 reads CASSSGAGVSGYTF. CDR3 nucleotide sequence: TGTGCCAGCAGCTCCGGGGCAGGGGTTAGTGGCTACACCTTC.

The chain combines TRBV6-5 with TRBJ2-7; D might be TRBD1 (6 bases). The V end was cut by 2 bases, the J end by 2 bases, with 10 bases between. CDR1 and CDR2 (germline): MNHEY, SVGAGI. This CDR3 has 14 residues. The CDR3 region is CASSYRQDAYEQYF. CDR3 nucleotides: TGTGCCAGCAGTTACCGACAGGATGCCTACGAGCAGTACTTC.

In its sample, this clone was seen a few times. The genes are TRBV4-1 and TRBJ2-7, with 7 bases matching TRBD1. The ends lost 1 base at V and 6 bases at J; junction bases unmatched: 9. The V gene's germline CDR1 is MGHRA and CDR2 YSYEKL. The CDR3 consists of 15 residues. CDR3 DNA sequence: TGCGCCAGCAGCCAAGCTGTCGGGACAGAAGGCGAGCAGTACTTC. This sequence encodes CASSQAVGTEGEQYF.

This clone was seen only once. The CDR3 reads CASGTEGGHYEQYF. In DNA form, the CDR3 reads TGTGCCAGCGGAACCGAGGGAGGTCACTACGAGCAGTACTTC. The genes are TRBV5-6 and TRBJ2-7; D possibly corresponds to TRBD2 (6 bases). There are 14 residues in the CDR3. Trimming took off 7 bases at V and 3 bases at J, with 17 bases between the two ends. Germline assignment: CDR1 SGHDT and CDR2 YYEEEE.

The rearrangement uses TRBV2 and TRBJ2-2, with D maybe TRBD1 (5 bases). The germline CDR1 and CDR2 sequences are SNHLY and FYNNEI. CDR3 length: 12 amino acids. V lost 10 bases and J lost 6, with 12 bases in between. For the CDR3, the DNA is TGTGCCACCGCGATAGGGGCCGGGGAGCTGTTTTTT. Translation gives CATAIGAGELFF.

The genes are TRBV19 and TRBJ1-1, with TRBD1 as a possible D gene (6 bases). The germline gives CDR1 LNHDA, CDR2 SQIVND (reference sequence). This CDR3 is 18 amino acids long. Trimming took off 4 bases at V and 6 bases at J, with 27 bases between the two ends. The CDR3 coding sequence is TGTGCCAGTAGTAGTAGACTCTCCCGGGGGGCCGGACAATCTGAAGCTTTCTTT. Translating it yields CASSSRLSRGAGQSEAFF.

This chain uses TRBV5-6 with TRBJ1-1; no reliable D call. Germline V gives CDR1 SGHDT, CDR2 YYEEEE. The CDR3 length is 15 residues. V was shortened by 4 bases and J by 12 bases, with 25 bases between the two germline ends. The CDR3 DNA reads as TGTGCCAGCAGCGACGACACGGCCAACAGACAAAGGACTTTCTTT. Protein sequence: CASSDDTANRQRTFF. The full variable domain, rest sourced from reference TRBV5-6 and TRBJ1-1, is DAGVTQSPTHLIKTRGQQVTLRCSPKSGHDTVSWYQQALGQGPQFIFQYYEEEERQRGNFPDRFSGHQFPNYSSELNVNALLLGDSALYLCASSDDTANRQRTFFGQGTRLTVV.

The CDR3 loop reads CAVAQGAGTEAFF. The CDR3 DNA is TGTGCCGTTGCACAGGGGGCTGGAACTGAAGCTTTCTTT. V gene TRBV6-5 combines with J gene TRBJ1-1, with 9 bases fitting TRBD1. The CDR3 loop spans 13 amino acids. The germline gives CDR1 MNHEY, CDR2 SVGAGI. Trimming removed 11 bases from V and 5 bases from J; junction bases left unmatched: 9.

The V gene is TRBV28, the J gene TRBJ1-1; D ambiguous. Trimming shortened V by 2 bases and J by 2 bases, and 6 bases separated the two germline ends. Germline V gene lookup returns CDR1 MDHEN and CDR2 SYDVKM. The CDR3 loop spans 13 amino acids. CDR3 sequence reads: CASSLATNTEAFF. The CDR3 nucleotides are TGTGCCAGCAGTTTAGCCACAAACACTGAAGCTTTCTTT.

Here the CDR3 reads CASSQRLRQETQYF. CDR3 sequence (DNA): TGCGCCAGCAGCCAGAGGCTACGGCAAGAGACCCAGTACTTC. The rearrangement links TRBV4-1 to TRBJ2-5; D remains unclear. The CDR3 length is 14 residues. CDR1 is MGHRA and CDR2 is YSYEKL in the germline V gene. V gave up 3 bases and J gave up 2 bases, with 10 bases separating them.

The V gene is TRBV25-1, the J gene TRBJ2-7, with 7 bases lining up with TRBD1. The CDR3 is 11 residues long. The J segment lost 9 bases and the V segment lost 7 bases, leaving 6 bases of the junction unmatched. CDR1 and CDR2 from the germline V gene are MGHDK and SYGVNS. CDR3 in amino acids: CASKDRVGQYF. The CDR3 nucleotides read TGTGCCAGCAAAGACAGGGTGGGGCAGTACTTC.

The CDR3 nucleotides read TGCGCCAGCGGAGTCCACGGGCAGGGCACCGGGGAGCTGTTTTTT. Translated: CASGVHGQGTGELFF. The chain has TRBV5-1 and TRBJ2-2; D possibly corresponds to TRBD1 (5 bases). The length of the CDR3 is 15 residues. Trimming took off 7 bases at V and 4 bases at J, with 17 bases between the two ends. Germline CDR1 and CDR2: SGHRS and YFSETQ. Variable domain in full (rest from reference TRBV5-1 and TRBJ2-2): KAGVTQTPRYLIKTRGQQVTLSCSPISGHRSVSWYQQTPGQGLQFLFEYFSETQRNKGNFPGRFSGRQFSNSRSEMNVSTLELGDSALYLCASGVHGQGTGELFFGEGSRLTVL.

V is TRBV6-5 and J is TRBJ1-2; 7 nucleotides agree with TRBD1. Germline V CDR1 and CDR2: MNHEY, SVGAGI. The CDR3 is made up of 14 amino acids. V was pared by 5 bases and J by 5 bases, with 8 bases of the junction left unmatched. This CDR3 is CASSETGSRYGYTF. CDR3 coding DNA: TGTGCCAGCAGTGAGACAGGGTCACGGTATGGCTACACCTTC.

This clone has only a few counts. The V gene is TRBV25-1, the J gene TRBJ1-1; D is unresolved. The germline V gene has CDR1 MGHDK and CDR2 SYGVNS. This CDR3 contains 11 residues. V lost 2 bases to trimming and J lost 5 bases, with 3 bases between them. The CDR3 spells CASSELTEAFF. The DNA of the CDR3 is TGTGCCAGCAGTGAACTTACTGAAGCTTTCTTT.

The chain carries TRBV6-5 and TRBJ2-7, with a weak D call TRBD1 (6 bases). The CDR3 contains 15 residues. CDR1 is MNHEY and CDR2 is SVGAGI in the germline V gene. Trimming pared 0 bases from V and 3 bases from J, leaving 12 bases between. As DNA, the CDR3 is TGTGCCAGCAGTTACTCGAACAGGGCGAGCTACGAGCAGTACTTC. Amino acids: CASSYSNRASYEQYF.

The rearrangement joins TRBV7-9 to TRBJ2-1, with D possibly being TRBD1 (5 bases). CDR1 and CDR2 (germline): SEHNR, FQNEAQ (reference sequence). V lost 4 bases, J lost 5 bases, and 18 bases lay in between. This CDR3 spans 16 amino acids. CDR3 coding DNA: TGTGCCAGCAGCTCGCCGACCGACAGTCGGCACAATGAGCAGTTCTTC. Translated: CASSSPTDSRHNEQFF.

CDR3 coding DNA: TGTGCCAGCAGCAACCAGGGACAGGGGTATGCTGAAGCTTTCTTT. Translating gives CASSNQGQGYAEAFF. V and J are TRBV5-4 and TRBJ1-1, with TRBD1 matching over 10 bases. The V gene end was trimmed by 4 bases and the J gene end by 6 bases; junction bases not matched to a gene: 9. Germline CDR1 and CDR2: SGHNT and YYREEE (reference sequence). The CDR3 contains 15 residues.

This clone has a single count. The genes are TRBV5-1 and TRBJ2-1, with 9 bases matching TRBD1. The CDR3 is made up of 16 amino acids. Germline loops: CDR1 SGHRS, CDR2 YFSETQ. V gave up 0 bases and J gave up 8 bases; unmatched junction bases: 9. The CDR3 region is CASSLEDRGKIDEQFF. DNA of the CDR3: TGCGCCAGCAGCTTGGAAGACAGGGGGAAGATCGATGAGCAGTTCTTC.

The chain couples TRBV7-3 to TRBJ2-7; D is unclear. Per germline, CDR1 SGHTA and CDR2 FQGTGA. Trimming removed 5 bases from V and 2 bases from J, with 13 bases in between. CDR3 size: 14 residues. The CDR3 nucleotides read TGTGCCAGCAGCCAGGACGGCCGAACCTACGAGCAGTACTTC. As protein: CASSQDGRTYEQYF.

The chain couples TRBV5-1 to TRBJ2-2, with a possible D match to TRBD2 (6 bases). Trimming removed 3 bases at V and 5 bases at J, with 14 bases between. Germline CDR1 SGHRS, CDR2 YFSETQ. The CDR3 runs 15 residues. CDR3 sequence: CASSSGTPGTGELFF. CDR3 coding DNA: TGCGCCAGCAGCTCCGGGACTCCCGGAACCGGGGAGCTGTTTTTT.

This clone was detected only a few times. This chain connects TRBV5-1 to TRBJ1-1; no firm D call. The ends were cut back, 4 bases at V and 3 bases at J, with 19 bases in the middle. This CDR3 contains 16 residues. Germline-derived CDR1 and CDR2 are SGHRS and YFSETQ. The CDR3: CASSPRSVGVDTEAFF. The CDR3 nucleotides read TGCGCCAGCAGCCCAAGAAGTGTGGGAGTGGACACTGAAGCTTTCTTT.

The gene calls are TRBV27 and TRBJ2-7; 7 bases line up with TRBD2. The CDR3 totals 14 residues. V lost 5 bases, J lost 3 bases, and 7 bases stayed unmatched. CDR1 MNHEY and CDR2 SMNVEV come from the germline V gene (reference sequence). CDR3 DNA: TGTGCCAGCAGTCCATCTAGGACTAGCTACGAGCAGTACTTC. Translated: CASSPSRTSYEQYF.

The chain combines TRBV2 with TRBJ1-5; possible D gene TRBD1, 5 bases. This CDR3 contains 14 residues. Germline-derived CDR1 and CDR2 are SNHLY and FYNNEI. V lost 2 bases to trimming and J lost 2 bases, with 7 bases between them. In DNA, the CDR3 is TGTGCCAGCAGTGAACAGGGCGGCAATCAGCCCCAGCATTTT. Translated, it gives CASSEQGGNQPQHF.

This clone was observed a single time. The V call is TRBV5-6, the J call TRBJ2-7; 9 bases align to TRBD1. V shed 3 bases and J 3 bases; nucleotides not matched to a gene: 4. Germline CDR1 reads SGHDT; CDR2 reads YYEEEE. This CDR3 comprises 14 residues. The CDR3 sequence: CASSSGTGIYEQYF. The CDR3 bases are TGTGCCAGCAGCTCCGGGACAGGGATCTACGAGCAGTACTTC.